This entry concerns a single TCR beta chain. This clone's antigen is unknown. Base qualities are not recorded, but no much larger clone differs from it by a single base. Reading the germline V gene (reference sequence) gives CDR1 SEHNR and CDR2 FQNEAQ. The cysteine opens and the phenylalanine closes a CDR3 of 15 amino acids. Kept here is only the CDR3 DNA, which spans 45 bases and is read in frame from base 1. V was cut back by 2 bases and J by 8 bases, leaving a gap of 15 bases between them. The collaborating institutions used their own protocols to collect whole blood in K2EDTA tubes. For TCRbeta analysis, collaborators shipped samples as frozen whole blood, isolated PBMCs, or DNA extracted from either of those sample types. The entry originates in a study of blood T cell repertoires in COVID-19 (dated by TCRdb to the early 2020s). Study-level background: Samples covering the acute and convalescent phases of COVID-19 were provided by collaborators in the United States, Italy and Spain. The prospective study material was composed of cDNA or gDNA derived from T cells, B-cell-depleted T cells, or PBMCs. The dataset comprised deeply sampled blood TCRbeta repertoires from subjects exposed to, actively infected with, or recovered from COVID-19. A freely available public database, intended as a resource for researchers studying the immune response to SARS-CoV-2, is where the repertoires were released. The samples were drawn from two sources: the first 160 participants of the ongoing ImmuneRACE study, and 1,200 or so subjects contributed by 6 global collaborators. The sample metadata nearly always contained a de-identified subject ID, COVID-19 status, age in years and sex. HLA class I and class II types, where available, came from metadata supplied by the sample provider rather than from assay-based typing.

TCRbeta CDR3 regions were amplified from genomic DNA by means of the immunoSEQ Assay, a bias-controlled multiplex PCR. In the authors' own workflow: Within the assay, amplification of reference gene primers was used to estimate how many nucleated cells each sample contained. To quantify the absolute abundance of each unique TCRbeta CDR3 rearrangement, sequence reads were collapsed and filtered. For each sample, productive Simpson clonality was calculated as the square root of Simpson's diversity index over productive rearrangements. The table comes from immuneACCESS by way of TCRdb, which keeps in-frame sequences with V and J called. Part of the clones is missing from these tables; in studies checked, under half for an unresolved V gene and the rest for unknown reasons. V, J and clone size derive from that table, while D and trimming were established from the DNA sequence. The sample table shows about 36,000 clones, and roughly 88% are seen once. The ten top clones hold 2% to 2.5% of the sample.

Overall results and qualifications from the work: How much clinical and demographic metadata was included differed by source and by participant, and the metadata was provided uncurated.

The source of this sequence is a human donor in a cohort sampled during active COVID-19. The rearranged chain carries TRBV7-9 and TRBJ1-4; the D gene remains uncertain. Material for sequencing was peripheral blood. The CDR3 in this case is CASSLIVGEDEKLFF. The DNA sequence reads TGTGCCAGCAGCTTAATAGTCGGGGAGGACGAAAAACTGTTTTTT.